This TCR beta chain was obtained from a study of cytomegalovirus exposure and HLA in healthy donors. The study, taken as a whole, reports: Reported results showed that the classifier diagnosed cytomegalovirus status with high specificity and sensitivity.

About this clone: As yet, its antigen is unknown.

The PCR employed 60 Vbeta primers together with 13 Jbeta primers. Produced via immunoSEQ multiplex PCR; TCRdb's table is partial and in-frame only. The sample records approximately 150,000 clones, around three quarters being singletons. Germline V lookup: CDR1 SGHTA, CDR2 FQGNSA. V lost 5 bases and J 13 bases, leaving 12 bases between the germline ends. The CDR3 is made up of 11 amino acids. The sequencing input was PBMCs. The TCR comes from a man aged 35-49 years in good health and CMV-seropositive. The V and J genes are TRBV7-2 and TRBJ2-1; possibly TRBD1 for D (5 bases). The CDR3 is CASSQGVAQFF. The DNA for the CDR3 is TGTGCCAGCAGCCAGGGTGTAGCCCAGTTCTTC.